A selection of T cell receptor beta chains follows, all from one sample in a study of blood T cell repertoires in COVID-19. Clones were read by immunoSEQ multiplex PCR, and TCRdb kept only the in-frame ones, dropping some. This table holds 200,000 to 250,000 clones, roughly 80% found once. The sequenced sample was peripheral blood. These receptors all come from a man at least 80 years old with acute or convalescent COVID-19. The CDR3 runs from the conserved cysteine through the conserved F or W. Fields, in order: J gene, clone size, V gene, D gene, CDR3 DNA, CDR3 protein. The D gene is left open where the match is weak. Size values are once, few and many counts, or a class for expanded clones, and some rows have none.

TRBJ2-6,.,TRBV5-1,TRBD1,TGCGCCAGCAGCCAACAGGGGGCTGGGGCCAACGTCCTGACTTTC,CASSQQGAGANVLTF
TRBJ1-1,.,TRBV19,.,TGTGCCAGTAGTACCTCCCGGGGGTCCCAGGCTTTCTTT,CASSTSRGSQAFF
TRBJ1-3,.,TRBV7-8,.,TGTGCCAGCAGCTTAGAAGCCTACTCTGGAAACACCATATATTTT,CASSLEAYSGNTIYF
TRBJ2-1,.,TRBV30,TRBD2,TGTGCCTGGAGTGTACGAGGACTAGCGAGCAGGTCCTACAATGAGCAGTTCTTC,CAWSVRGLASRSYNEQFF
TRBJ2-7,.,TRBV30,TRBD2,TGTGCCTGGACCCCCGGAAAGCGGGGGAGCTCCTACGAGCAGTACTTC,CAWTPGKRGSSYEQYF
TRBJ1-2,.,TRBV7-2,.,TGTGCCAGCAGCTTAGGAGACGTAGTACAGGGAATATCGGGCTACACCTTC,CASSLGDVVQGISGYTF
TRBJ2-3,.,TRBV3-1/TRBV3-2,TRBD2,TGTGCCAGCAGCCAGGGCTTAGCGGGGGGGCCAAAAGATACGCAGTATTTT,CASSQGLAGGPKDTQYF
TRBJ1-5,.,TRBV28,.,TGTGCCAGCAGCCTTGCCTCGGACAGCCTTAATCAGCCCCAGCATTTT,CASSLASDSLNQPQHF
TRBJ1-1,.,TRBV2,.,TGTGCCAGCAGGGGTTTAAAGGGAGTCACTGAAGCTTTCTTT,CASRGLKGVTEAFF
TRBJ1-1,.,TRBV19,.,TGTGCCAGTAGTATATTCCCGGGACAGAACACTGAAGCTTTCTTT,CASSIFPGQNTEAFF
TRBJ2-2,.,TRBV5-8,.,TGTGCCAGCAGCCAGGGAGGAACGAACACCGGGGAGCTGTTTTTT,CASSQGGTNTGELFF
TRBJ1-2,.,TRBV5-1,TRBD1,TGCGCCAGCAGCACCGAGGGGACAGGAATCTATGGCTACACCTTC,CASSTEGTGIYGYTF
TRBJ1-1,few,TRBV7-2,TRBD1,TGTGCCAGCAGCCTTAACTGGGACAGCGGTGAAGCTTTCTTT,CASSLNWDSGEAFF
TRBJ2-4,.,TRBV13,TRBD1,TGTGCCAGCAGCTCACCCCCCGGGACAGGGACTATAGCCAAAAACATTCAGTACTTC,CASSSPPGTGTIAKNIQYF
TRBJ2-5,.,TRBV30,TRBD1,TGTGCCTGGAACAGGGGGCTGGAGACCCAGTACTTC,CAWNRGLETQYF
TRBJ2-1,.,TRBV5-1,TRBD1,TGCGCCAGCAGTCCGGACAGGTACAATGAGCAGTTCTTC,CASSPDRYNEQFF
TRBJ1-5,few,TRBV6-6,.,TGTGCCAGCAGTCCCCGGCGACAGACGTATAGCAATCAGCCCCAGCATTTT,CASSPRRQTYSNQPQHF
TRBJ2-7,.,TRBV6-5,TRBD1,TGTGCCAGCAGGTTGGACAGGGAAATACGCGAGCAGTACTTC,CASRLDREIREQYF
TRBJ2-7,.,TRBV18,TRBD2,TGTGCCAGCTCAAAGACCGGGACTAACACCTACGAGCAGTACTTC,CASSKTGTNTYEQYF
TRBJ2-7,.,TRBV19,TRBD2,TGTGCCAGTAGTCCAGGGACTAGCGGGTACGAGCAGTACTTC,CASSPGTSGYEQYF
TRBJ1-1,.,TRBV19,.,TGTGCCAGTAGTATAGACCCCGGAGGGCCTGGATCGTCAGCTTTCTTT,CASSIDPGGPGSSAFF
TRBJ2-7,.,TRBV6-5,TRBD1,TGTGCCAGCAGTTACGGGCAGGGGGAAGGCTACGAGCAGTACTTC,CASSYGQGEGYEQYF
TRBJ1-1,few,TRBV6-5,.,TGTGCCAGCAGTTACTCGAACAGTTATTTCTTT,CASSYSNSYFF
TRBJ2-7,once,TRBV5-4,TRBD2,TGTGCCAGCAGCCCTAGCGGGAGGGCCTTCTACGAGCAGTACTTC,CASSPSGRAFYEQYF
TRBJ2-5,.,TRBV7-9,.,TGTGCCAGCAGCTTACAGGAGACCCAGTACTTC,CASSLQETQYF
TRBJ1-2,.,TRBV5-1,TRBD1,TGCGCCAGCACTTTTGACAGGGGACCTCACTATGGCTACACCTTC,CASTFDRGPHYGYTF
TRBJ2-3,.,TRBV18,.,TGTGCCAGCTCACGGACAGACACAGATACGCAGTATTTT,CASSRTDTDTQYF
TRBJ2-5,.,TRBV7-2,TRBD2,TGTGCCAGCAGCGCTAGCGGGGGACAAGAGACCCAGTACTTC,CASSASGGQETQYF
TRBJ2-7,.,TRBV24-1,TRBD2,TGTGCCACCAGTGAATCGACTAGCGGGAGGGCGAGAAGTCCCTACGAGCAGTACTTC,CATSESTSGRARSPYEQYF
TRBJ1-4,.,TRBV7-2,.,TGTGCCAGCAGCTTAGCGGTGGGGGGGAGTAATGAAAAACTGTTTTTT,CASSLAVGGSNEKLFF
TRBJ2-4,.,TRBV5-1,.,TGCGCCAGCACCCCCGGAGGGTCCCTAACTGGAGCCAAAAACATTCAGTACTTC,CASTPGGSLTGAKNIQYF
TRBJ1-2,.,TRBV19,.,TGTGCCAGTAGTGGGCGCCCCGCTAACTATGGCTACACCTTC,CASSGRPANYGYTF
TRBJ1-6,.,TRBV28,.,TGTGCCAGCAGTTTAGGGCGGGGACCCCTCCACTTT,CASSLGRGPLHF
TRBJ2-5,once,TRBV7-9,.,TGTGCCAGCAGCCCCCCCAGGGCGGGACCAGAGACCCAGTACTTC,CASSPPRAGPETQYF
TRBJ2-5,.,TRBV18,TRBD2,TGTGCCAGCTCACCGGGGACTTGGCGGGGGGACCAAGAGACCCAGTACTTC,CASSPGTWRGDQETQYF
TRBJ2-7,.,TRBV19,TRBD2,TGTGCCAGTGCTAGAGCGGGGGGCGGCTCCTACGAGCAGTACTTC,CASARAGGGSYEQYF
TRBJ1-4,.,TRBV4-2,TRBD1,TGTGCCAGCAGCCAAGATCGGGACAGGTGGGCTAATGAAAAACTGTTTTTT,CASSQDRDRWANEKLFF
TRBJ2-3,.,TRBV20-1,.,TGCAGTGCTAGTCTATTGGGGGCATATACAGATACGCAGTATTTT,CSASLLGAYTDTQYF
TRBJ2-6,few,TRBV24-1,.,TGTGCCACCGATGGCGGCAACCCTTCTGGGGCCAACGTCCTGACTTTC,CATDGGNPSGANVLTF
TRBJ1-6,.,TRBV19,TRBD1,TGTGCCACTACGGACAGGGTAGGGTCACCCCTCCACTTT,CATTDRVGSPLHF
TRBJ1-2,.,TRBV3-1/TRBV3-2,.,TGTGCCAGCAGCCAAGAGACATTCAACTATGGCTACACCTTC,CASSQETFNYGYTF
TRBJ1-1,.,TRBV5-6,.,TGTGCCAGCAGCTTGGACAGGGTAAAGACTGAAGCTTTCTTT,CASSLDRVKTEAFF
TRBJ1-5,.,TRBV11-2,.,TGTGCCAGCAGCAGGGCAGGGGGCAATCAGCCCCAGCATTTT,CASSRAGGNQPQHF
TRBJ2-7,.,TRBV28,TRBD2,TGTGCCAGCAGTCCCCCCGCGGGGGGAGAGCAGTACTTC,CASSPPAGGEQYF
TRBJ1-6,.,TRBV5-1,TRBD1,TGCGCCAGTCAGGGGGAGTCCTATAATTCACCCCTCCACTTT,CASQGESYNSPLHF
TRBJ1-5,.,TRBV6-5,.,TGTGCCAGCAGCCGCCTCAGGGGCAATCAGCCCCAGCATTTT,CASSRLRGNQPQHF
TRBJ2-7,.,TRBV12-3/TRBV12-4,TRBD1,TGTGCCAGCAGCTTGGGACAGAGCTACGAGCAGTACTTC,CASSLGQSYEQYF
TRBJ2-1,.,TRBV4-1,TRBD1,TGCGCCAGCAGCCAAGATGCAGGGGGCTTTAGGTATGAGCAGTTCTTC,CASSQDAGGFRYEQFF
TRBJ2-7,.,TRBV11-1,TRBD2,TGTGCCAGCAGGTTAGCGGGGCCTTCCTACGAGCAGTACTTC,CASRLAGPSYEQYF
TRBJ1-3,.,TRBV9,.,TGTGCCAGCAGCCCCCGGGGCTCTGGAAACACCATATATTTT,CASSPRGSGNTIYF
TRBJ2-7,.,TRBV6-6,.,TGTGCCAGCAGTTACCGGCAGGGTACCTACGAGCAGTACTTC,CASSYRQGTYEQYF
TRBJ1-2,few,TRBV18,TRBD1,TGTGCCAGCTCACCCAGGGGGAATGGCTACACCTTC,CASSPRGNGYTF
TRBJ2-7,.,TRBV2,.,TGTGCCAGCAAGGAACGGCGGGGCTACGAGCAGTACTTC,CASKERRGYEQYF
TRBJ2-5,.,TRBV5-1,TRBD2,TGCGCCAGCAGCCTCCTAGCGGGGCAAGAGACCCAGTACTTC,CASSLLAGQETQYF